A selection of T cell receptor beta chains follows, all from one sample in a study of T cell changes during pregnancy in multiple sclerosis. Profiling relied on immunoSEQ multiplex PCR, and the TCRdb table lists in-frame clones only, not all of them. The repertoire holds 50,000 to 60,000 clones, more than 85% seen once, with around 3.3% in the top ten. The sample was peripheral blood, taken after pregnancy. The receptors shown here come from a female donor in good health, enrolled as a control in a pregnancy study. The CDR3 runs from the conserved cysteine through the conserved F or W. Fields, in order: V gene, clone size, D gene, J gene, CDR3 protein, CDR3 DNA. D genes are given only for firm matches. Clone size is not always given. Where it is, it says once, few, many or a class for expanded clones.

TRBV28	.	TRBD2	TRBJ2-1	CASRAGTSGEGRQFF	TGTGCCAGCAGGGCCGGGACTAGCGGGGAAGGGAGGCAGTTCTTC
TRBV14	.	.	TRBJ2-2	CASSYRGLHGELFF	TGTGCCAGCAGCTACAGGGGACTTCACGGGGAGCTGTTTTTT
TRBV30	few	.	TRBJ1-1	CASSDRFNTEAFF	TGTGCCTCCTCAGACAGATTTAACACTGAAGCTTTCTTT
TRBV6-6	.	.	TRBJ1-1	CASIPLGGGAEAFF	TGTGCCAGCATCCCCCTCGGAGGTGGCGCTGAAGCTTTCTTT
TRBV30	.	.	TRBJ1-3	CAWSFKGYRNTIYF	TGTGCCTGGAGTTTCAAGGGGTATCGAAACACCATATATTTT
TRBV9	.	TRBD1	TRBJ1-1	CASSVEGGRGAFF	TGTGCCAGCAGCGTAGAAGGGGGCCGAGGAGCTTTCTTT
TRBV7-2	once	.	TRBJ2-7	CASSLQGYDYEQYF	TGTGCCAGCAGCTTACAGGGGTATGACTACGAGCAGTACTTC
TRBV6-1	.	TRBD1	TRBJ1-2	CASSVPGTGSYGYTF	TGTGCCAGCAGTGTCCCCGGGACAGGTTCTTATGGCTACACCTTC
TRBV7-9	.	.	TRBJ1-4	CASSSVLEKLFF	TGTGCCAGCAGCTCGGTCCTTGAAAAACTGTTTTTT
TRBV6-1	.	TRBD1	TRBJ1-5	CASSVGTGNQPQHF	TGTGCCAGCAGTGTAGGGACAGGAAATCAGCCCCAGCATTTT
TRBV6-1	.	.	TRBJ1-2	CASSVKQYYGYTF	TGTGCCAGCAGTGTGAAACAGTATTATGGCTACACCTTC
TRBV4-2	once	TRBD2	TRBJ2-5	CASSQDELAGTQETQYF	TGTGCCAGCAGCCAAGATGAACTAGCGGGAACTCAAGAGACCCAGTACTTC
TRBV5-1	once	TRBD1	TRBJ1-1	CASSWTGPNTEAFF	TGCGCCAGCAGCTGGACAGGGCCGAACACTGAAGCTTTCTTT
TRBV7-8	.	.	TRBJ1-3	CASSIDYSFGNTIYF	TGTGCCAGCAGCATAGATTACAGTTTTGGAAACACCATATATTTT
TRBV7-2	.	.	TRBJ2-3	CASSSRGGTTTDTQYF	TGTGCCAGCAGCTCGCGCGGGGGCACGACCACAGATACGCAGTATTTT
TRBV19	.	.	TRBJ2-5	CASSIDLGEETQYF	TGTGCCAGTAGTATAGATCTCGGGGAAGAGACCCAGTACTTC
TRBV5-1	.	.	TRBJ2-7	CASSLGQARYEQYF	TGCGCCAGCAGCTTGGGACAGGCTAGGTACGAGCAGTACTTC
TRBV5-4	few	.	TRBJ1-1	CAMQGPLVTEAFF	TGTGCCATGCAGGGGCCACTGGTAACTGAAGCTTTCTTT
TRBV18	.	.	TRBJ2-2	CASSPGVNTGELFF	TGTGCCAGCTCCCCCGGGGTGAACACCGGGGAGCTGTTTTTT
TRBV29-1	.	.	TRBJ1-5	CSVAWGEDQPQHF	TGCAGCGTTGCCTGGGGGGAGGATCAGCCCCAGCATTTT
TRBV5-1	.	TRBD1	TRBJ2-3	CASRTEGQGTDTQYF	TGCGCCAGCAGAACGGAAGGACAGGGCACAGATACGCAGTATTTT
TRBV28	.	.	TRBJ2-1	CASSSPNEQFF	TGTGCCAGCAGTTCCCCGAATGAGCAGTTCTTC
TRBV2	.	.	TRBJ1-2	CASRPSTASNYGYTF	TGTGCCAGCCGACCCTCGACAGCCTCCAACTATGGCTACACCTTC
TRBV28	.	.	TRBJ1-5	CASWPRDQPQHF	TGTGCCAGCTGGCCCCGGGATCAGCCCCAGCATTTT
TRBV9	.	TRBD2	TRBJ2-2	CASSVAAGGGNTGELFF	TGTGCCAGCAGCGTAGCTGCGGGAGGGGGGAACACCGGGGAGCTGTTTTTT
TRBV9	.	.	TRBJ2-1	CASSQRVDEQFF	TGTGCCAGCAGCCAGCGGGTGGATGAGCAGTTCTTC
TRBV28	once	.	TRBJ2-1	CASSREDSSYNEQFF	TGTGCCAGCAGTCGGGAGGACAGCTCCTACAATGAGCAGTTCTTC
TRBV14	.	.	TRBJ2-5	CASSQGIQDHQETQYF	TGTGCCAGCAGCCAAGGGATACAGGACCACCAAGAGACCCAGTACTTC
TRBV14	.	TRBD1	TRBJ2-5	CASSQEGSWRQGRETQYF	TGTGCCAGCAGCCAAGAGGGTAGTTGGCGACAGGGGAGAGAGACCCAGTACTTC
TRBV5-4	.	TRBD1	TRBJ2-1	CASSLDRGQYNEQFF	TGTGCCAGCAGCTTGGACAGGGGACAATACAATGAGCAGTTCTTC
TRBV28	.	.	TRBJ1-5	CASSLVSYSNQPQHF	TGTGCCAGCAGTTTGGTCAGTTATAGCAATCAGCCCCAGCATTTT
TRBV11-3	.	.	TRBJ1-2	CASSLGGDGFGGYTF	TGTGCCAGCAGCTTAGGGGGCGACGGCTTTGGGGGCTACACCTTC
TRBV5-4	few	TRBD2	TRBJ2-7	CASSPIGSGSVDEQYF	TGTGCCAGCAGCCCCATAGGTAGCGGGAGTGTCGACGAGCAGTACTTC
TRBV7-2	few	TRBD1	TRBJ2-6	CASSLTGGVGANVLTF	TGTGCCAGCAGCTTGACAGGGGGCGTTGGGGCCAACGTCCTGACTTTC
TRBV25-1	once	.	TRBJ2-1	CASTDGGHEQFF	TGTGCCAGCACTGACGGGGGGCATGAGCAGTTCTTC
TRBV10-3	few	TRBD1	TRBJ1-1	CATGTGMNTEAFF	TGTGCCACCGGGACAGGGATGAACACTGAAGCTTTCTTT
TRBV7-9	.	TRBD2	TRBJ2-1	CASSFRLAGDLYNEQFF	TGTGCCAGCAGCTTCCGACTAGCGGGAGACCTCTACAATGAGCAGTTCTTC
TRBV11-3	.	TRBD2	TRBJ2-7	CASSLETSGRDEQYF	TGTGCCAGCAGCTTAGAGACTAGCGGGAGGGACGAGCAGTACTTC
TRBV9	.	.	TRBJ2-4	CASSVDGLAKNIQYF	TGTGCCAGCAGCGTAGATGGCCTGGCCAAAAACATTCAGTACTTC
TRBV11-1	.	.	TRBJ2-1	CASSLGLDYNEQFF	TGTGCCAGCAGCTTGGGGCTGGACTACAATGAGCAGTTCTTC
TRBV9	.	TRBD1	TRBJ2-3	CASSVTSGQARTDTQYF	TGTGCCAGCAGCGTCACCTCGGGACAGGCACGCACAGATACGCAGTATTTT
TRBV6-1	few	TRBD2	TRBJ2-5	CASSELAGGQETQYF	TGTGCCAGCAGTGAACTAGCGGGAGGGCAAGAGACCCAGTACTTC
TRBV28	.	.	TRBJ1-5	CASNRILAFSNQPQHF	TGTGCCAGCAACCGTATCTTGGCTTTTAGCAATCAGCCCCAGCATTTT
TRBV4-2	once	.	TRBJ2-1	CASSQSRTNYNEQFF	TGTGCCAGCAGCCAATCCCGGACTAACTACAATGAGCAGTTCTTC
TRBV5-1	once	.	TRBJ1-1	CASSLEGESRNTEAFF	TGCGCCAGCAGCTTGGAAGGGGAATCAAGGAACACTGAAGCTTTCTTT
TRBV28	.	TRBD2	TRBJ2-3	CASSPPGSGSIHSTDTQYF	TGTGCCAGCAGTCCCCCGGGGAGCGGGAGCATCCACTCCACAGATACGCAGTATTTT
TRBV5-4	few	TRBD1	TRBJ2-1	CASSFAGGSYNEQFF	TGTGCCAGCAGCTTCGCAGGGGGCTCCTACAATGAGCAGTTCTTC
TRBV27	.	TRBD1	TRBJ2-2	CASGPQGALGTGELFF	TGTGCCAGCGGACCACAGGGGGCGCTTGGCACCGGGGAGCTGTTTTTT
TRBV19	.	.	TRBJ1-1	CASSIVGGGAEAFF	TGTGCCAGTAGTATAGTAGGAGGTGGGGCTGAAGCTTTCTTT
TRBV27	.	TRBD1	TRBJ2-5	CASSQDRGQETQYF	TGTGCCAGCAGTCAGGACAGGGGGCAAGAGACCCAGTACTTC
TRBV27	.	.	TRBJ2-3	CASSSRRDTDTQYF	TGTGCCAGCAGTTCCCGCAGGGACACAGATACGCAGTATTTT
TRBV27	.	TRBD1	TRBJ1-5	CASSHQGAHQPQHF	TGTGCCAGCTCCCACCAGGGGGCGCATCAGCCCCAGCATTTT
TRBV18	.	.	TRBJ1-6	CASSPALGSPYNSPLHF	TGTGCCAGCTCACCAGCCCTGGGGAGTCCCTATAATTCACCCCTCCACTTT